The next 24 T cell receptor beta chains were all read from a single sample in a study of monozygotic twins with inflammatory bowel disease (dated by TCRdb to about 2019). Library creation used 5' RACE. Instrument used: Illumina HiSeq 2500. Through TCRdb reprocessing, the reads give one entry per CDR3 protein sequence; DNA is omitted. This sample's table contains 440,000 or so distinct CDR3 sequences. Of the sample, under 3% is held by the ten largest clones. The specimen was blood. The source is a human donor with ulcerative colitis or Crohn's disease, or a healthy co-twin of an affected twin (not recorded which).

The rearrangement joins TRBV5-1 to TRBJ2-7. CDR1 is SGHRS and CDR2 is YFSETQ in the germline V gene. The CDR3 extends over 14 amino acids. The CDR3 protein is CASSIQTAAYEQYF.

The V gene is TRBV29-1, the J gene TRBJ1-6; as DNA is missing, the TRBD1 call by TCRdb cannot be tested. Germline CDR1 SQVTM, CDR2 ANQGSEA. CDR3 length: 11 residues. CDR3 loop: CSVGQGQTLHF.

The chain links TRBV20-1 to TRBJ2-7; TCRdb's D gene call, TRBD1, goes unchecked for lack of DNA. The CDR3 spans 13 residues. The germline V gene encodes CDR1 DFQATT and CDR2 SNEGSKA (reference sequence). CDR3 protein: CSADDRESYEQYF.

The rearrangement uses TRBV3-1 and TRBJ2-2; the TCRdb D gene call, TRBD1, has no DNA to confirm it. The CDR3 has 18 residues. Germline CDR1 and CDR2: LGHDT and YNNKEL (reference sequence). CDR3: CASSQDLIGAGSTGELFF.

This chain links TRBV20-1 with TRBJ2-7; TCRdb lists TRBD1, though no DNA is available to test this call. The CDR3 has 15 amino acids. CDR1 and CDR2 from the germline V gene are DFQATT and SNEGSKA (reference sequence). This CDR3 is CSAESRGTPSYEQYF.

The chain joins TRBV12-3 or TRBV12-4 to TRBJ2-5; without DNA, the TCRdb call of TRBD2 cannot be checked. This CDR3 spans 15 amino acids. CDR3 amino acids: CASSPRLAGSETQYF.

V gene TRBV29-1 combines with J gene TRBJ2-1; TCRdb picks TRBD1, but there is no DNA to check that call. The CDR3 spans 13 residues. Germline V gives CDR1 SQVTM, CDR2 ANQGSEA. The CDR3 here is CSAGTGDLDEQFF.

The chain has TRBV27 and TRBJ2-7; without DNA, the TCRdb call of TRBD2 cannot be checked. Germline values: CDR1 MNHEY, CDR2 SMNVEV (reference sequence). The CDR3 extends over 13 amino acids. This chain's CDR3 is CASSLKASYEQYF.

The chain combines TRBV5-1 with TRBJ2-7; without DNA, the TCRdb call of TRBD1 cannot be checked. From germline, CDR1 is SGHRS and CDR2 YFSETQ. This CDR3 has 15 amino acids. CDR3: CASSLEIGTDHEQYF.

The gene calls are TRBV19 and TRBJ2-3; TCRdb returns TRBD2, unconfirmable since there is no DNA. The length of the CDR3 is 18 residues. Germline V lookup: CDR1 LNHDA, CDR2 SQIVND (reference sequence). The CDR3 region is CASNPAFLAGFGTDTQYF. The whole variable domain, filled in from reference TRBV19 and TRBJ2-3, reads DGGITQSPKYLFRKEGQNVTLSCEQNLNHDAMYWYRQDPGQGLRLIYYSQIVNDFQKGDIAEGYSVSREKKESFPLTVTSAQKNPTAFYLCASNPAFLAGFGTDTQYFGPGTRLTVL.

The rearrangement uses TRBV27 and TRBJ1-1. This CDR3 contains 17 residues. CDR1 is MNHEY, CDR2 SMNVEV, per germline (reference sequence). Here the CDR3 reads CASRPRAHPLLNTEAFF.

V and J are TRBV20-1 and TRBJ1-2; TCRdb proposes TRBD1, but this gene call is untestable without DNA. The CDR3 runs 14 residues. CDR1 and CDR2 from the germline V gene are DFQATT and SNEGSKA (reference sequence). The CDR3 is CSATTRQAQLGYTF.

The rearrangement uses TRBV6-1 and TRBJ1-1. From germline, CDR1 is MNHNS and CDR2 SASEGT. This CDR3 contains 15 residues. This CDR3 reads CASSPMPIMNTEAFF.

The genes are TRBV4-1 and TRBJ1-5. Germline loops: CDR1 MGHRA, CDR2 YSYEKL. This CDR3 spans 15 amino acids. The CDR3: CASSQDHTSNQPQHF.

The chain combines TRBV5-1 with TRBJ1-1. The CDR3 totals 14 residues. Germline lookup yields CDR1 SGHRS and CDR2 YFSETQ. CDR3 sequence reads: CASSLVYADTEAFF.

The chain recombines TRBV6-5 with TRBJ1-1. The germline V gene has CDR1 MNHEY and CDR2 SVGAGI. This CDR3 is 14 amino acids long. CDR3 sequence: CASSYSSLPPEAFF.

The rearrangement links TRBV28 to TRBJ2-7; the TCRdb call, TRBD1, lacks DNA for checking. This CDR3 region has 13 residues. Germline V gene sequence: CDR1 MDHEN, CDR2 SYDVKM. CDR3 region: CASSSRVVYEQYF.

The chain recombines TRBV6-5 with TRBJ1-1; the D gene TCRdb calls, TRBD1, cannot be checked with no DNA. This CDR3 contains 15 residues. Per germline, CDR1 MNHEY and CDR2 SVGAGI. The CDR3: CASSYVTGRDTEAFF.

The CDR3 sequence is CASSPPVSGNEQYF. The V call is TRBV18, the J call TRBJ2-7; there is no DNA to check the TCRdb D call of TRBD1. The length of the CDR3 is 14 residues. Germline CDR1 KGHSH, CDR2 LQKENI.

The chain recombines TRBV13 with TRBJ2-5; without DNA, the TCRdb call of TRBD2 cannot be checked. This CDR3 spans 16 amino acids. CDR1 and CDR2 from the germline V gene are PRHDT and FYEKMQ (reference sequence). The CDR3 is CASSSGLAGVQETQYF.

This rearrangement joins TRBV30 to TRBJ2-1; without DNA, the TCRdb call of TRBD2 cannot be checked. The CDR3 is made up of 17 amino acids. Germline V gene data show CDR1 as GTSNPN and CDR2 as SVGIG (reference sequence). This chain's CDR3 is CAWSVLPGGGLYNEQFF.

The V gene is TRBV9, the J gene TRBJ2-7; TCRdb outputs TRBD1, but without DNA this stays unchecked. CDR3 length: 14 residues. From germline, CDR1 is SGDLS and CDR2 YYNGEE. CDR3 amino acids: CASSSRDRFYEQYF.

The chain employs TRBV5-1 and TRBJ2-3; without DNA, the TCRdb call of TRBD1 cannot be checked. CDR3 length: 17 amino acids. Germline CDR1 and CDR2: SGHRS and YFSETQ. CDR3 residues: CASSSSTGGVSTDTQYF.

The CDR3: CASSLGVSGGWLGVEQYF. The V call is TRBV5-6, the J call TRBJ2-7; the D call of TRBD1 rests on TCRdb alone, since no DNA is present to check it. The CDR3 has 18 residues. Germline loops: CDR1 SGHDT, CDR2 YYEEEE.